This T cell receptor (beta chain) is drawn from a study of cytomegalovirus exposure and HLA in healthy donors. Overall study results and limits: For TCR beta chains, V- and J-gene trimming was later linked to a missense DCLRE1C variant. The study reported that TCR beta sequences accurately predicted HLA-A and HLA-B alleles in most subjects. The CMV antigen specificity of a few CMV-associated chains was confirmed through in vitro analysis.

Comments on this clone: Its antigen is currently unknown.

Primers for the PCR totalled 60 Vbeta and 13 Jbeta. TCRdb's table, derived via immunoSEQ multiplex PCR, lists solely in-frame clones and lacks some. The sample shows more than 100,000 clones, 79% of them seen only once. This CDR3 contains 17 residues. J lost 11 bases, V lost 0 bases, and 16 bases had no gene match. Germline lookup yields CDR1 LGHNA and CDR2 YNFKEQ. Specimen: PBMCs. The chain has TRBV4-2 and TRBJ2-5, with TRBD1 matching 9 bases. The sequence came from a man aged 50 to 60 in good health and CMV-seropositive. This CDR3 is CASSQDVGTGTQLEQYF. As DNA, the CDR3 is TGTGCCAGCAGCCAAGATGTCGGGACAGGGACTCAATTGGAGCAGTACTTC.